Below are 32 T cell receptor beta chains sequenced from a single sample in a study. Via MiXCR, TCRdb re-called the 5' RACE reads, giving one row per CDR3 protein. The repertoire holds nearly 40,000 distinct CDR3 sequences, about 19% seen once, with 2.5% to 3.5% in the top ten. The source material was naive CD4+ T cells sorted from a lymph node. Stated subset: naive CD4+ T cells, CD4+CD45RA+CD25-. Source of these receptors: a female donor with breast cancer.

This clonotype was picked up many times. This chain links TRBV7-2 with TRBJ2-3; D remains unclear. V lost 2 bases, J lost 0 bases, and 6 bases lay in between. This CDR3 contains 14 residues. Germline V gene sequence: CDR1 SGHTA, CDR2 FQGNSA. In nucleotides, the CDR3 is TGTGCCAGCAGCTTATACGCTAGCACAGATACGCAGTATTTT. Protein sequence: CASSLYASTDTQYF.

The V call is TRBV5-1, the J call TRBJ1-1; D remains unclear. V was clipped by 1 base and J by 0 bases, with 7 bases between them. This CDR3 is 14 amino acids long. CDR1 and CDR2 from the germline V gene are SGHRS and YFSETQ. The CDR3 spells CASSLYIMNTEAFF. The CDR3 DNA is TGCGCCAGCAGCTTGTACATAATGAACACTGAAGCTTTCTTT.

This clonotype was seen a few times. This sequence joins TRBV29-1 and TRBJ1-2; weak D call: TRBD1 (5 bases). Trimming took 4 bases from V and 3 from J, leaving 9 bases between them. The CDR3 contains 12 residues. CDR1 is SQVTM and CDR2 is ANQGSEA in the germline V gene. CDR3 loop: CSVARGDYGYTF. The DNA for the CDR3 is TGCAGCGTTGCTAGGGGCGACTATGGCTACACCTTC.

As regards this clonotype: Germline is not matched at one junction end, which may reflect a read error. The CDR3 is CSARKGQGQETLYF. The CDR3 DNA sequence: TGCAGTGCTAGGAAAGGACAGGGACAAGAGACCCTGTACTTC. The chain employs TRBV20-1 and TRBJ2-5; 8 bases are shared with TRBD1. This CDR3 is 14 amino acids long. Germline CDR1 DFQATT, CDR2 SNEGSKA (reference sequence).

This clonotype was detected a few times. The genes are TRBV20-1 and TRBJ2-7; tentatively, D is TRBD1 (5 bases). Germline V CDR1 and CDR2: DFQATT, SNEGSKA (reference sequence). Trimming left V 1 base short and J 4 bases short, with 11 bases between. This CDR3 comprises 13 residues. In DNA form, the CDR3 reads TGCAGTGCTAGAGGAACAGGCCTGTACGAGCAGTACTTC. Its translation is CSARGTGLYEQYF.

The chain has TRBV15 and TRBJ2-5; 7 bases map to TRBD1. CDR3 length: 17 residues. Germline lookup yields CDR1 LNHNV and CDR2 YYDKDF (reference sequence). With V trimmed by 0 bases and J by 2 bases, 9 bases remained unmatched. Here the CDR3 DNA reads TGTGCCACCAGCAGAGAGACAGGGTTATTGGGACAAGAGACCCAGTACTTC. It is translated as CATSRETGLLGQETQYF.

This clonotype was observed a few times. The chain is built from TRBV20-1 and TRBJ2-3; D gene uncertain. Germline CDR1 is DFQATT and CDR2 is SNEGSKA (reference sequence). Deletions cut 3 bases from V and 6 bases from J, with 16 bases between. The CDR3 runs 14 residues. The chain's CDR3 is CSARGGLAVDTQYF. Written as DNA, the CDR3 is TGCAGTGCTAGGGGCGGATTGGCCGTCGATACGCAGTATTTT.

This clonotype appeared a few times. The CDR3 here is CASSLGGSADTQYF. In DNA, the CDR3 is TGTGCCAGCAGTTTGGGCGGGAGTGCAGATACGCAGTATTTT. This chain connects TRBV27 to TRBJ2-3, with 7 bases aligning to TRBD2. Germline assignment: CDR1 MNHEY and CDR2 SMNVEV (reference sequence). V lost 3 bases, J lost 4 bases, and 4 bases stayed unmatched. This CDR3 comprises 14 residues.

The chain employs TRBV5-1 and TRBJ1-1, with a tentative D call TRBD1 (5 bases). With 4 bases removed from V and 1 base from J, the gap between germline ends came to 11 bases. This CDR3 is built from 14 residues. Per the germline V gene, CDR1 is SGHRS and CDR2 is YFSETQ. The CDR3 region is CASSAGTANTEAFF. In DNA, the CDR3 is TGCGCCAGCAGCGCTGGGACGGCGAACACTGAAGCTTTCTTT.

This clonotype is deemed medium-sized. The chain couples TRBV7-3 to TRBJ2-3; a possible D gene is TRBD1 (6 bases). The CDR3 spans 13 residues. V was trimmed by 3 bases and J by 3 bases, leaving 7 bases between them. Germline CDR1 is SGHTA and CDR2 is FQGTGA. CDR3 protein: CASSLGATDTQYF. CDR3 in DNA: TGTGCCAGCAGCTTGGGGGCAACAGATACGCAGTATTTT.

This clonotype was observed a handful of times. The CDR3 region is CASRSWISGRGGWDTQYF. CDR3 coding DNA: TGTGCCAGCAGGAGCTGGATCTCGGGCAGGGGAGGATGGGATACGCAGTATTTT. V usage is TRBV12-3 or TRBV12-4 and J usage is TRBJ2-3; tentatively, D is TRBD1 or TRBD2 (6 bases each). V dropped 6 bases and J dropped 6 bases, with 28 bases sitting between them. CDR3 length: 18 amino acids.

This clonotype occurred a few times. J is TRBJ2-5 and V is TRBV7-9; 15 positions match TRBD2. Germline CDR1 reads SEHNR; CDR2 reads FQNEAQ (reference sequence). V shed 4 bases, J shed 0 bases, and the junction held 3 bases outside the gene matches. The CDR3 consists of 17 residues. The CDR3 DNA is TGTGCCAGCAGCTCGGGACTAGCGGGGGGTTACCAAGAGACCCAGTACTTC. Amino acids: CASSSGLAGGYQETQYF. The entire variable domain, with the rest obtained from reference TRBV7-9 and TRBJ2-5, is as follows: DTGVSQNPRHKITKRGQNVTFRCDPISEHNRLYWYRQTLGQGPEFLTYFQNEAQLEKSRLLSDRFSAERPKGSFSTLEIQRTEQGDSAMYLCASSSGLAGGYQETQYFGPGTRLLVL.

V is TRBV20-1 and J is TRBJ2-7, with D uncertain. Germline-derived CDR1 and CDR2 are DFQATT and SNEGSKA (reference sequence). The length of the CDR3 is 12 residues. V was cut by 5 bases and J by 4 bases, with 12 bases left in between. CDR3 loop: CSAPHRAYEQYF. The CDR3 DNA reads as TGCAGTGCTCCACACCGGGCTTACGAGCAGTACTTC.

V usage is TRBV5-1 and J usage is TRBJ1-4; no definite D call. V was shortened by 4 bases and J by 2 bases, with 6 bases between the two germline ends. The CDR3 sequence is 13 residues long. CDR1 and CDR2 from the germline V gene are SGHRS and YFSETQ. The chain's CDR3 is CASSPPTNEKLFF. The CDR3 coding sequence is TGCGCCAGCAGCCCTCCCACTAATGAAAAACTGTTTTTT. Variable domain in full (rest from reference TRBV5-1 and TRBJ1-4): KAGVTQTPRYLIKTRGQQVTLSCSPISGHRSVSWYQQTPGQGLQFLFEYFSETQRNKGNFPGRFSGRQFSNSRSEMNVSTLELGDSALYLCASSPPTNEKLFFGSGTQLSVL.

There are a few counts of this clonotype. The chain has TRBV20-1 and TRBJ2-7; the match to TRBD2 covers 12 bases. After removal of 6 bases from V and 3 bases from J, the junction contained 6 bases not matched to a gene. From germline, CDR1 is DFQATT and CDR2 SNEGSKA (reference sequence). CDR3 size: 14 residues. CDR3 in DNA: TGCAGTGCGCTTGGACTAGCGGGAATCTACGAGCAGTACTTC. Its protein is CSALGLAGIYEQYF.

This clonotype has ten or more counts. V gene TRBV5-1 combines with J gene TRBJ2-3; TRBD2 aligns across 7 bases. This CDR3 is built from 14 residues. Germline V gene data show CDR1 as SGHRS and CDR2 as YFSETQ. V lost 4 bases to trimming and J lost 5 bases; unmatched junction nucleotides: 7. This chain's CDR3 is CASSPSTGGDTQYF. CDR3 coding DNA: TGCGCCAGCAGCCCAAGTACGGGGGGAGATACGCAGTATTTT.

With regard to this clonotype: No conserved phenylalanine or tryptophan is present at the end of the CDR3, so a read error is the likely explanation. This chain connects TRBV10-1 to TRBJ1-3, with TRBD1 matching over 8 bases. Germline-derived CDR1 and CDR2 are WNHNN and SYGVQD (reference sequence). The CDR3 is 21 amino acids. The junction had 20 bases not matched to a gene; V was cut back by 4 bases and J by 0 bases. CDR3 coding DNA: TGCGCCAGCAGTGCCCTACATTACCGACAGGGGAAAGGGAGCTCTGGAAACACCATATATTTA. This gives the protein CASSALHYRQGKGSSGNTIYL.

This clonotype was picked up a small number of times. The CDR3 reads CSGVGVARETQYF. Written as DNA, the CDR3 is TGCAGTGGGGTTGGGGTGGCAAGAGAGACCCAGTACTTC. The chain joins TRBV20-1 to TRBJ2-5; no definite D call. The ends were cut back, 7 bases at V and 4 bases at J, with 16 bases in the middle. CDR3 length equals 13 residues. Germline values: CDR1 DFQATT, CDR2 SNEGSKA (reference sequence).

The CDR3: CSAGQGASYEQYF. DNA of the CDR3: TGCAGCGCAGGACAGGGGGCATCCTACGAGCAGTACTTC. V is TRBV29-1 and J is TRBJ2-7, with 11 bases aligning to TRBD1. Germline values: CDR1 SQVTM, CDR2 ANQGSEA. The CDR3 is 13 amino acids. Trimming removed 7 bases from V and 1 base from J; junction bases left unmatched: 3.

The sample holds a few counts of this clonotype. This chain links TRBV5-1 with TRBJ1-3; possibly TRBD1 for D (5 bases). Germline CDR1 and CDR2: SGHRS and YFSETQ. The CDR3 totals 14 residues. V lost 4 bases to trimming and J lost 4 bases, with 12 bases between them. CDR3 sequence: CASSAGTTGNTIYF. CDR3 nucleotide sequence: TGCGCCAGCAGCGCCGGGACCACAGGAAACACCATATATTTT.

V is TRBV29-1 and J is TRBJ2-7; TRBD1 agrees at 10 bases. With V trimmed by 2 bases and J by 6 bases, 10 bases remained unmatched. Germline CDR1 SQVTM, CDR2 ANQGSEA. The CDR3 contains 15 residues. The CDR3 protein is CSVEPGTGDGSEQYF. CDR3 coding DNA: TGCAGCGTTGAACCCGGGACAGGGGATGGTAGCGAGCAGTACTTC.

There are a few counts of this clonotype. The chain uses TRBV11-3 and TRBJ2-1, with D uncertain. Germline V CDR1 and CDR2: SGHNT, YENEEA. Trimming left V 0 bases short and J 2 bases short, with 5 bases between. The CDR3 has 14 amino acids. The CDR3 bases are TGTGCCAGCAGCTTAGAGCGGACCTACAATGAGCAGTTCTTC. This gives the protein CASSLERTYNEQFF.

The genes are TRBV7-2 and TRBJ1-2; TRBD1 agrees at 12 bases. This CDR3 contains 16 residues. The germline CDR1 and CDR2 sequences are SGHTA and FQGNSA. The ends lost 5 bases at V and 8 bases at J; junction bases unmatched: 12. The CDR3: CASSPYVGQGARGYTF. The CDR3 nucleotides are TGTGCCAGCAGCCCGTACGTGGGACAGGGGGCACGGGGCTACACCTTC.

V gene TRBV6-2 or TRBV6-3 combines with J gene TRBJ1-1; D gene unclear. Between the trimmed V and J ends, which lost 4 bases and 0 bases, there was a span of 6 bases. The CDR3 is made up of 13 amino acids. CDR1 and CDR2 from the germline V gene are MNHEY and SVGEGT. This CDR3 reads CASSSPMNTEAFF. The DNA of the CDR3 is TGTGCCAGCAGTTCCCCAATGAACACTGAAGCTTTCTTT.

The chain uses TRBV5-4 and TRBJ2-1; TRBD2 aligns across 11 bases. Trimming at V came to 7 bases and at J to 4 bases, leaving 16 bases not matched to a gene. Germline CDR1 and CDR2: SGHNT and YYREEE (reference sequence). This CDR3 has 18 amino acids. The CDR3 DNA reads as TGTGCCAGCGTGAGTAGTCAGGGGACTAGCGGACTTTACAATGAGCAGTTCTTC. Amino acids: CASVSSQGTSGLYNEQFF.

This chain joins TRBV29-1 and TRBJ1-3; D perhaps matches TRBD1 (5 bases). The germline V and J ends were trimmed by 3 bases and 4 bases, with 10 bases remaining between them. The CDR3 sequence is 13 residues long. CDR1 SQVTM and CDR2 ANQGSEA come from the germline V gene. CDR3 coding DNA: TGCAGCGTTGACGGCGGGGGAGGAAACACCATATATTTT. It is translated as CSVDGGGGNTIYF.

In its sample, this clonotype was seen a few times. CDR3 in amino acids: CASSLGQQDSPLHF. CDR3 nucleotides: TGCGCCAGCAGCTTGGGACAGCAAGATTCACCCCTCCACTTT. The J gene is TRBJ1-6, the V gene TRBV5-1, with D perhaps matching TRBD1 (5 bases). The germline gives CDR1 SGHRS, CDR2 YFSETQ. This CDR3 contains 14 residues. V shed 0 bases and J shed 8 bases, with 9 bases lying between them.

This clonotype was detected a few times. V gene TRBV7-7 combines with J gene TRBJ1-5; D might be TRBD1 (6 bases). The CDR3 length is 16 residues. CDR1 and CDR2 from the germline V gene are SSHAT and FNYEAQ (reference sequence). This chain's CDR3 is CARVPGGPGSNQPQHF. CDR3 in DNA: TGTGCTAGAGTCCCGGGGGGCCCTGGGAGCAATCAGCCCCAGCATTTT.

The gene calls are TRBV19 and TRBJ1-1; tentative D call: TRBD1 (5 bases). V was cut by 5 bases and J by 0 bases, with 13 bases left in between. Germline V gene sequence: CDR1 LNHDA, CDR2 SQIVND (reference sequence). The CDR3 has 15 amino acids. In nucleotides, the CDR3 is TGTGCCAGTAGTCCCCGGGGCGAGTTGAACACTGAAGCTTTCTTT. It yields the protein CASSPRGELNTEAFF.

Of note for this clonotype: A much larger clone sits a single nucleotide away, making a read error possible. The V call is TRBV5-1, the J call TRBJ2-1; D not certain. Germline assignment: CDR1 SGHRS and CDR2 YFSETQ. The CDR3 is 15 amino acids. DNA of the CDR3: TGCGCCAGCGGCTTGGCGACCCCCTCCTACAATGAGCAGTTCTTC. Its translation is CASGLATPSYNEQFF. The full variable domain, with the rest looked up from reference TRBV5-1 and TRBJ2-1, is KAGVTQTPRYLIKTRGQQVTLSCSPISGHRSVSWYQQTPGQGLQFLFEYFSETQRNKGNFPGRFSGRQFSNSRSEMNVSTLELGDSALYLCASGLATPSYNEQFFGPGTRLTVL.

In its sample, this clonotype was seen once. Sequence at one end of the junction differs from germline and may be a read error. The V gene is TRBV7-9, the J gene TRBJ2-4, with TRBD1 identical over 9 bases. CDR3 length equals 14 residues. The germline V gene has CDR1 SEHNR and CDR2 FQNEAQ (reference sequence). The CDR3 region is CASRLGQGSDIQYF. In nucleotides, the CDR3 is TGTGCCAGCAGATTAGGACAGGGGTCTGACATTCAGTACTTC.

The V and J genes are TRBV7-2 and TRBJ1-1, with D unresolved. Germline CDR1 reads SGHTA; CDR2 reads FQGNSA. The CDR3 length is 13 residues. The V gene lost 4 bases and the J gene lost 1 base, with 7 bases spanning the gap. CDR3 sequence: CASSWDPNTEAFF. The CDR3 coding sequence is TGTGCCAGCAGCTGGGATCCGAACACTGAAGCTTTCTTT.